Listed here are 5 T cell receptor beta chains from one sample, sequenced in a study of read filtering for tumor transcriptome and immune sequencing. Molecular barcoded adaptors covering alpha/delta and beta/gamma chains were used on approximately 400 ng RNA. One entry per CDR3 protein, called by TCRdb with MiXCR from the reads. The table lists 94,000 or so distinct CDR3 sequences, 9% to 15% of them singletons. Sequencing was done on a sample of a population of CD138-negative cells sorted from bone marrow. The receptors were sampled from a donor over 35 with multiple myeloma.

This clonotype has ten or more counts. CDR3 nucleotides: TGCGCCAGCAGCCCCAACGCGGGAGGAGGGCAAGAGACCCAGTACTTC. It yields the protein CASSPNAGGGQETQYF. The chain couples TRBV5-1 to TRBJ2-5; TRBD2 matches at 8 bases. V gave up 4 bases and J gave up 2 bases; unmatched junction bases: 10. Per germline, CDR1 SGHRS and CDR2 YFSETQ. This CDR3 has 16 amino acids.

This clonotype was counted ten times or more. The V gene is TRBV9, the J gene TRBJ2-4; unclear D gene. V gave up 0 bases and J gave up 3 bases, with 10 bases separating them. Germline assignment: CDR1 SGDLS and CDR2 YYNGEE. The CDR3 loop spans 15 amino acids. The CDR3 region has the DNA TGTGCCAGCAGCGTAGAGCCATCAGGCAAAAACATTCAGTACTTC. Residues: CASSVEPSGKNIQYF.

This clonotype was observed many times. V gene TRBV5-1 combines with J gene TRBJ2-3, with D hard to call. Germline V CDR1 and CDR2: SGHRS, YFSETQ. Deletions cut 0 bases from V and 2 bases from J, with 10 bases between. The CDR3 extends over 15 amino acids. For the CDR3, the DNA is TGCGCCAGCAGCTTGGGGTTGGGCTACACAGATACGCAGTATTTT. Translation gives CASSLGLGYTDTQYF.

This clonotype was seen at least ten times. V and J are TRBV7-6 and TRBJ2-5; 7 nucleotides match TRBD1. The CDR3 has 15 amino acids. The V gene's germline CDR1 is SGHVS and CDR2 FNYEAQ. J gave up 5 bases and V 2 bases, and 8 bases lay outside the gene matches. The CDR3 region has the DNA TGTGCCAGCAGCTTACAGACAGGGATCGGGGAGACCCAGTACTTC. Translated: CASSLQTGIGETQYF.

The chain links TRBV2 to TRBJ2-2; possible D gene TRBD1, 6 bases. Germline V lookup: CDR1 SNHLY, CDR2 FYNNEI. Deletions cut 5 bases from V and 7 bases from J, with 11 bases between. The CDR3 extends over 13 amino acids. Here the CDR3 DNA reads TGTGCCAGCAGTAAGGACAGCTTCGGGGAGCTGTTTTTT. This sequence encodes CASSKDSFGELFF. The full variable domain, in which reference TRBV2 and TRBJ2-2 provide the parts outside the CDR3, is EPEVTQTPSHQVTQMGQEVILRCVPISNHLYFYWYRQILGQKVEFLVSFYNNEISEKSEIFDDQFSVERPDGSNFTLKIRSTKLEDSAMYFCASSKDSFGELFFGEGSRLTVL.